The present T cell receptor (beta chain) was sequenced within a study of Ad26.COV2.S vaccination and SARS-CoV-2 variants listed by TCRdb under 2021. Concerning the study at large: Donors in the vaccine arm were drawn from COV1001, a phase I-IIa trial of Ad26.COV2.S in healthy adults that was multicentre, randomized, double-blind and placebo-controlled. Dosing of Ad26.COV2.S was intramuscular, at either 5x10^10 or 1x10^11 viral particles, delivered as one shot or as two shots spaced 56 days apart. TCRbeta repertoire sequencing served as the tool for gauging how specific and how broad the SARS-CoV-2-reactive T cell receptors were following Ad26.COV2.S vaccination. The TCR-sequenced set comprised around 32 samples: around 20 Ad26.COV2.S vaccine recipients, 5 placebo recipients and 8 SARS-CoV-2 convalescent individuals. Trial participants were randomized into five groups of five, in which low-dose or high-dose Ad26.COV2.S was given once or twice, or placebo was given on both occasions. Blinding of investigators to trial group allocation was maintained during experiments and outcome assessment. The full study reports these points: The authors noted that the TCR breadth and depth analyses may have underestimated total T cell responses. Ad26.COV2.S recipients had higher spike-specific TCR breadth than placebo recipients (P = 0.0014). Substantial breadth of spike-specific CD8+ and CD4+ T cell responses was reported after vaccination. Vaccine and placebo recipients had similar non-spike TCR breadth, a finding consistent with the vaccine containing only spike. Comparing responses between vaccine doses or regimens was not something the study was powered to do.

The meaning of the sample's treatment or condition label: around 19 received Ad26.COV2.S at low or high dose, single or two shots; roughly five received placebo; per-sample allocation not given. For vaccine and placebo recipients, repertoires were sequenced using samples collected on day 63 after the first injection. In Cohort 1b, roughly 25 adults aged 18-55 years were enrolled at a single site in Boston, USA, between 29 July and 7 August 2020. Ad26.COV2.S consisted of a replication-incompetent adenovirus type 26 vector by which a prefusion-stabilized SARS-CoV-2 spike protein from the original Wuhan strain was expressed. The immunoSEQ Assay was the method used to sequence TCRbeta CDR3 regions. After extraction, genomic DNA underwent amplification by bias-controlled multiplex PCR, followed by high-throughput sequencing. The authors' analysis ran thus. Collapsing and filtering of sequences were performed to quantify the absolute abundance of each unique TCRbeta CDR3 region. Usable DNA was measured by amplifying reference genes present in all nucleated cells, and TCRbeta template counts were normalized to that usable DNA to estimate T cell fraction. Repertoire TCRs were annotated as SARS-CoV-2-specific when V gene, CDR3 amino acid sequence and J gene were exactly matched to a known reactive TCR set. The reference SARS-CoV-2 TCR set came from MIRA and was filtered for enrichment in COVID-19-positive ImmuneCODE repertoires, removing public or cross-reactive TCRs. Using the MIRA antigens, annotated TCRs were further analysed by specific ORF or by position within an ORF. Breadth was defined as the number of annotated unique rearrangements divided by the total number of unique productive rearrangements, and depth was defined as the summed frequency of the annotated unique rearrangements. Two-sided Wilcoxon rank-sum tests were applied when comparing TCR breadth between groups. The table comes from immuneACCESS by way of TCRdb, which keeps in-frame sequences with V and J called. Part of the clones is missing from these tables; in studies checked, under half for an unresolved V gene and the rest for unknown reasons. V, J and clone size are those of that table, while D and trimming were read from the DNA. This sample lists around 250,000 clones; 87% were detected once. The top ten hold less than 3.5% of the sample.

Points on this clone: The clone's antigen remains unknown. The input lacks base qualities; no much larger clone sits a single base away.

The CDR3 runs 20 residues from the cysteine to the phenylalanine. Only the CDR3 portion is preserved as DNA: 60 bases, with reading frame beginning at the first base. From a lookup of the germline V gene (reference sequence), CDR1 and CDR2 are LGHDT and YNNKEL. The trim is 4 bases for V and 4 bases for J, with a gap of 31 bases between the germline ends. The V and J genes are TRBV3-1 (or the pseudogene TRBV3-2) and TRBJ1-1, with the D gene call left open. The source material was peripheral blood, sampled in a trial of Ad26.COV2.S vaccine versus placebo. This TCR was sampled from a person between 18 and 65 years old who received the Ad26.COV2.S COVID-19 vaccine or a placebo. The CDR3 sequence is CASSRRPKSFPVDLSTEAFF. The bases read TGTGCCAGCAGCCGCCGGCCTAAAAGTTTCCCAGTTGATTTATCCACTGAAGCTTTCTTT.